The T cell receptor (beta chain) under discussion was sequenced for a study of blood T cell repertoires in COVID-19 (dated by TCRdb to about 2020). Concerning the study at large: Samples from collaborators originated in the United States, Italy and Spain and spanned both the acute and convalescent phases of COVID-19. Where HLA class I and class II types were available, the types were taken from metadata supplied by the sample provider, not from assay-based typing. Subjects who had been exposed to COVID-19, were actively infected with it, or had recovered from it provided the deeply sampled blood TCRbeta repertoires that made up the dataset. The repertoires were released in a freely available public database intended as a resource for research on the immune response to SARS-CoV-2. The sample metadata nearly always contained a de-identified subject ID, COVID-19 status, age in years and sex. The samples were drawn from the first 160 participants of the ongoing ImmuneRACE study and from 1,200 or so subjects provided by 6 global collaborators. The material from the prospective study consisted of cDNA or gDNA derived from T cells, B-cell-depleted T cells, or PBMCs.

Concerning this clone: Its specific antigen is unknown. No quality values exist for individual bases; no much larger clone is one base distant.

CDR1 LNHDA and CDR2 SQIVND are derived from the germline V gene (reference sequence). Ends trimmed: V by 0 bases, J by 10 bases; bases unmatched to a gene: 4. Its CDR3 holds 14 amino acids, cysteine through phenylalanine. Solely the CDR3 DNA is kept, with 42 bases framed from the first base. TCRbeta CDR3 regions were amplified from genomic DNA using the immunoSEQ Assay, a bias-controlled multiplex PCR. Regarding the original processing steps: The number of nucleated cells in each sample was estimated from the amplification of reference gene primers within the assay. To quantify the absolute abundance of each unique TCRbeta CDR3 rearrangement, sequence reads were collapsed and filtered. Productive Simpson clonality was computed per sample as the square root of Simpson's diversity index over productive rearrangements. Imported from immuneACCESS, the table was reduced by TCRdb to in-frame sequences with V and J called. These copies leave out some clones; in studies compared against another copy, an unresolved V gene accounts for under half, and the cause of the remainder is not known. Clone size and V and J calls were adopted from that table, with D and trimming inferred from the DNA. This sample holds more than 110,000 clones; 86% were observed only once. Clones ranked in the top ten supply roughly 4.3% of the sample.

Overall study results and their limits: Clinical and demographic metadata were provided uncurated, with the amount varying by source and participant.

In the prospective study, participants were about 18 to 95 years old, resided in about two dozen geographic areas of the United States, and were enrolled through a virtual design. In the prospective study, cohorts were assigned on the basis of participant-reported clinical history obtained from a screening survey and a study questionnaire. ImmuneRACE Cohort 3 recovered participants were defined by two consecutive negative NP/OP PCR tests, healthcare professional clearance, or symptom resolution. Mobile phlebotomists in the prospective study collected whole blood, serum and a nasopharyngeal or oropharyngeal swab from every participant. Over a 2-month period, participants in the prospective study had the option of providing additional blood draws and questionnaires. Before DNA extraction, prospective study blood samples were shipped either frozen or at room temperature.

The receptor comes from a man aged 45-65 years who had recovered from COVID-19. The sample was PBMCs or T cells enriched from blood (not recorded which). The receptor chain draws on TRBV19 and TRBJ1-4; 8 nucleotides in the junction match TRBD1. The sequenced DNA is TGTGCCAGTAGTATAGACGGGACAGGCGGAAAACTGTTTTTT. Its protein product is CASSIDGTGGKLFF.